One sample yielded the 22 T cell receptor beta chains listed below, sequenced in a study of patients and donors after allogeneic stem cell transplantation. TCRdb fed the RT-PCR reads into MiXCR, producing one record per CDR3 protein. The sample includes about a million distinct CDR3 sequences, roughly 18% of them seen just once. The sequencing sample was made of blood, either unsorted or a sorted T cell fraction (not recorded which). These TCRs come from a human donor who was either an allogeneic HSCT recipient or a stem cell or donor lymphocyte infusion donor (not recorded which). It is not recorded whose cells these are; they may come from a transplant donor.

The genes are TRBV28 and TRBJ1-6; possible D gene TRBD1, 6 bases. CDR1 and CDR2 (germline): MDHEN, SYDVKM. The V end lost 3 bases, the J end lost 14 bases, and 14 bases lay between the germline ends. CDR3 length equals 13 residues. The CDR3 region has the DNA TGTGCCAGCAGTTTGGGGGCAGGCCGGACCCTCCACTTT. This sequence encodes CASSLGAGRTLHF. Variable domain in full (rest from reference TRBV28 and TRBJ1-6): DVKVTQSSRYLVKRTGEKVFLECVQDMDHENMFWYRQDPGLGLRLIYFSYDVKMKEKGDIPEGYSVSREKKERFSLILESASTNQTSMYLCASSLGAGRTLHFGNGTRLTVT.

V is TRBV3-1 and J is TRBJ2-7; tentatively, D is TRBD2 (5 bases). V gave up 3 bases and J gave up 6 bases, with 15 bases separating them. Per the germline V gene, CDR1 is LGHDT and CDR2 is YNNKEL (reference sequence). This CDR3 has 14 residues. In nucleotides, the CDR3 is TGTGCCAGCAGCCAGGAACGGCGGGTTCGCGAGCAGTACTTC. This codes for CASSQERRVREQYF.

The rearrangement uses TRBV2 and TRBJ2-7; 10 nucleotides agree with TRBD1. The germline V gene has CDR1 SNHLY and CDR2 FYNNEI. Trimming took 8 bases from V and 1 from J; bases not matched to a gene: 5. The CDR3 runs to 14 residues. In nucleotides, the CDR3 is TGTGCCAGCGGACGACAGGGGGCGTCCTACGAGCAGTACTTC. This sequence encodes CASGRQGASYEQYF.

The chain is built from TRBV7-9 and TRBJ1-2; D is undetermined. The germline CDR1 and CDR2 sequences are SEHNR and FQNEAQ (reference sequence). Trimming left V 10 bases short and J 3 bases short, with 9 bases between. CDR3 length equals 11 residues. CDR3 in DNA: TGTGCCACCATTTCAGACTATGGCTACACCTTC. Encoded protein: CATISDYGYTF.

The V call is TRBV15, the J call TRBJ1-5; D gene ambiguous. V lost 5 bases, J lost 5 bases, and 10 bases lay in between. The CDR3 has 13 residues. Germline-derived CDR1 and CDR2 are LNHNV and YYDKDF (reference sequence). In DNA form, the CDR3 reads TGTGCCACCAGCCCTGACGGCTATCAGCCCCAGCATTTT. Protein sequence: CATSPDGYQPQHF.

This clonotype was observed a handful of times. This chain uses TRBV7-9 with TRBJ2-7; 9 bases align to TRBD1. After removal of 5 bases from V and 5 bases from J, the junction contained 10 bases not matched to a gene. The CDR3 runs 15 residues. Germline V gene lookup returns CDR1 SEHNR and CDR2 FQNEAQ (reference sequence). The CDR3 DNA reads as TGTGCCAGCAGCCCGGGACAGGGCTGGATGCACGAGCAGTACTTC. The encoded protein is CASSPGQGWMHEQYF.

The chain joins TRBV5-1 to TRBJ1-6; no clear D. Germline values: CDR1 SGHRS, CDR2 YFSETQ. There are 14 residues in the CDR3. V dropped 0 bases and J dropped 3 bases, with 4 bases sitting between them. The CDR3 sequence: CASSLADYNSPLHF. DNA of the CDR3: TGCGCCAGCAGCTTGGCAGACTATAATTCACCCCTCCACTTT.

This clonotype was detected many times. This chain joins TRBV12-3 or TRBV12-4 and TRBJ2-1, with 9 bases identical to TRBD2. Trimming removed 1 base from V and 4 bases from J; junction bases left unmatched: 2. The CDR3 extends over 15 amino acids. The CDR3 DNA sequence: TGTGCCAGCAGTTTAGACAGCGGGGGGTACAATGAGCAGTTCTTC. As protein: CASSLDSGGYNEQFF.

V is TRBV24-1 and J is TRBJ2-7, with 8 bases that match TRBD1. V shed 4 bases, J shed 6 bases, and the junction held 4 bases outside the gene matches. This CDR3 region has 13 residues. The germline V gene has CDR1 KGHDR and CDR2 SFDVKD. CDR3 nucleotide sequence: TGTGCCACCAGTGACCCGGACAGGGTCGAGCAGTACTTC. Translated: CATSDPDRVEQYF.

The CDR3 bases are TGTGCCAGCAGCCACCCCCGGGGGGCCGACAGGAGTGTCAGCTACACCTTC. This gives the protein CASSHPRGADRSVSYTF. This chain links TRBV3-1 with TRBJ1-2; possible D gene TRBD1, 6 bases. The V end was cut by 3 bases, the J end by 9 bases, with 26 bases between. CDR3 size: 17 residues. Germline V gene data show CDR1 as LGHDT and CDR2 as YNNKEL (reference sequence). The whole variable domain, filled in from reference TRBV3-1 and TRBJ1-2, reads DTAVSQTPKYLVTQMGNDKSIKCEQNLGHDTMYWYKQDSKKFLKIMFSYNNKELIINETVPNRFSPKSPDKAHLNLHINSLELGDSAVYFCASSHPRGADRSVSYTFGSGTRLTVV.

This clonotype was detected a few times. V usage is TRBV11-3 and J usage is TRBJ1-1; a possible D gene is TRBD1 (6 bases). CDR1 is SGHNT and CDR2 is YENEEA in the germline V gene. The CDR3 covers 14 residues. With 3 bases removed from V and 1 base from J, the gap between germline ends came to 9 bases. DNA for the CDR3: TGTGCCAGCAGCTTTCAGGACAGGAACACTGAAGCTTTCTTT. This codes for CASSFQDRNTEAFF.

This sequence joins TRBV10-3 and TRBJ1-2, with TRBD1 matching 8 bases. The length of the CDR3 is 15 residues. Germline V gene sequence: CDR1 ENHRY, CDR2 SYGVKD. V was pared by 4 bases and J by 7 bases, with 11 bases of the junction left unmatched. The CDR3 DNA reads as TGTGCCATCAGTGCGATTGACAGGGGATTGTCTGGCTACACCTTC. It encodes CAISAIDRGLSGYTF.

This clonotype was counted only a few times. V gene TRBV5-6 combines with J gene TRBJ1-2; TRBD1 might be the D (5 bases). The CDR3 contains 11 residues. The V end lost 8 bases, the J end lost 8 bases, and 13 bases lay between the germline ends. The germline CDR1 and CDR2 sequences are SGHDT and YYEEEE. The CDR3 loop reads CASTGQVGYTF. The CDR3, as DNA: TGTGCCAGTACCGGACAAGTCGGCTACACCTTC. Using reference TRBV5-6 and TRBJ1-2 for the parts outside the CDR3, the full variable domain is DAGVTQSPTHLIKTRGQQVTLRCSPKSGHDTVSWYQQALGQGPQFIFQYYEEEERQRGNFPDRFSGHQFPNYSSELNVNALLLGDSALYLCASTGQVGYTFGSGTRLTVV.

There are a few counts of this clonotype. CDR3 sequence (DNA): TGTGCCAGCAGTCGAAACAGGGGTCATGGCACTGAAGCTTTCTTT. Amino acids: CASSRNRGHGTEAFF. The V and J genes are TRBV12-3 or TRBV12-4 and TRBJ1-1; 7 bases agree with TRBD1. V lost 5 bases and J lost 4; bases outside the gene matches: 10. The CDR3 length is 15 residues.

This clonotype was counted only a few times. As DNA, the CDR3 is TGTGCCAGCAGCTCCGAGATTAGCAATCAGCCCCAGCATTTT. The encoded protein is CASSSEISNQPQHF. The genes are TRBV7-9 and TRBJ1-5; D is uncertain. V was pared by 4 bases and J by 0 bases, with 7 bases between. The CDR3 covers 14 residues. Germline CDR1 and CDR2: SEHNR and FQNEAQ (reference sequence).

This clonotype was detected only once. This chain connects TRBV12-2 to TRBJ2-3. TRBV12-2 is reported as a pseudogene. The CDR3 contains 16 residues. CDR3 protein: CASRFPHSSSTDTQYF. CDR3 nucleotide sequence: TGTGCAAGTCGCTTCCCACACAGCTCTAGCACAGATACGCAGTATTTT.

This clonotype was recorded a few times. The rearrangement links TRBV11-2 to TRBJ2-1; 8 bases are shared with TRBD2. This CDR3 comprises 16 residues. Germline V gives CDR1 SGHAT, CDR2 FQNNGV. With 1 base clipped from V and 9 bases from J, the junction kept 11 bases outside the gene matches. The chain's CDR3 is CASSLGSRLAIIEQFF. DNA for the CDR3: TGTGCCAGCAGCTTAGGTTCGCGACTAGCGATAATTGAGCAGTTCTTC.

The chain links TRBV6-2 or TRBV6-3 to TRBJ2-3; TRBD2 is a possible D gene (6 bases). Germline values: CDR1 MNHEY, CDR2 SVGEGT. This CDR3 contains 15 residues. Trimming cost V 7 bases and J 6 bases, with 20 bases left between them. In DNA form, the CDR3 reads TGTGCCAGCACTAGCGCCCGCGGACTCCCGGATACGCAGTATTTT. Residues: CASTSARGLPDTQYF.

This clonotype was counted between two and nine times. The CDR3 spells CSARGVPFGGSSTEAFF. As DNA, the CDR3 is TGCAGTGCTAGAGGGGTCCCCTTCGGGGGGAGTTCCACTGAAGCTTTCTTT. The J gene is TRBJ1-1, the V gene TRBV20-1; D might be TRBD1 (5 bases). The V gene lost 1 base and the J gene lost 4 bases, with 22 bases spanning the gap. Germline assignment: CDR1 DFQATT and CDR2 SNEGSKA (reference sequence). The CDR3 runs to 17 residues.

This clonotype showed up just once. Here the CDR3 reads CASSSQPGQNTDTQYF. The CDR3 DNA reads as TGTGCCAGCAGCTCGCAACCGGGACAGAACACAGATACGCAGTATTTT. V gene TRBV7-2 combines with J gene TRBJ2-3; 7 positions agree with TRBD1. The ends lost 4 bases at V and 2 bases at J; junction bases unmatched: 9. The germline V gene has CDR1 SGHTA and CDR2 FQGNSA. This CDR3 spans 16 amino acids. The full variable domain, rest sourced from reference TRBV7-2 and TRBJ2-3, is GAGVSQSPSNKVTEKGKDVELRCDPISGHTALYWYRQSLGQGLEFLIYFQGNSAPDKSGLPSDRFSAERTGGSVSTLTIQRTQQEDSAVYLCASSSQPGQNTDTQYFGPGTRLTVL.

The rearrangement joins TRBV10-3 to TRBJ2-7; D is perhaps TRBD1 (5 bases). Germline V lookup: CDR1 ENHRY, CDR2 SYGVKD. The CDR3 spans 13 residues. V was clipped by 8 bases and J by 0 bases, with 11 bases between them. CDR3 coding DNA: TGTGCCATCGGGGCAGTTTCCTCCTACGAGCAGTACTTC. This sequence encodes CAIGAVSSYEQYF.

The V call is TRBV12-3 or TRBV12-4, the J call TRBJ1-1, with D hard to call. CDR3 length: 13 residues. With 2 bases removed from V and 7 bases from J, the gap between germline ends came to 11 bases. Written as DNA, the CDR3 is TGTGCCAGCAGTTTAACGGCCAAGGGTGAAGCTTTCTTT. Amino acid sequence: CASSLTAKGEAFF.